The TCR beta chain described here comes from a study of cytomegalovirus exposure and HLA in healthy donors. Study-level findings and limits: The authors confirmed in vitro that a few CMV-associated chains were specific for CMV antigens. 87-base-pair reads could not separate some V segments, including TRBV6-2 and TRBV6-3.

In the case of this clone: Its specificity is not known.

Vbeta (60) and Jbeta (13) primers were used in the PCR. The table came from immunoSEQ multiplex PCR; TCRdb's copy has only in-frame clones and leaves some out. Of approximately 110,000 clones listed, under 80% are singletons. The germline V gene encodes CDR1 MNHEY and CDR2 SVGAGI. The CDR3 covers 13 residues. Trimming removed 2 bases at V and 3 bases at J, with 7 bases between. This TCR was sampled from a woman in her forties or fifties in good health and CMV-seropositive. This chain links TRBV6-5 with TRBJ1-1; perhaps TRBD1 as D (6 bases). The source material was PBMCs. CDR3 sequence reads: CASSYEGDTEAFF. In DNA form, the CDR3 reads TGTGCCAGCAGTTACGAGGGGGACACTGAAGCTTTCTTT.